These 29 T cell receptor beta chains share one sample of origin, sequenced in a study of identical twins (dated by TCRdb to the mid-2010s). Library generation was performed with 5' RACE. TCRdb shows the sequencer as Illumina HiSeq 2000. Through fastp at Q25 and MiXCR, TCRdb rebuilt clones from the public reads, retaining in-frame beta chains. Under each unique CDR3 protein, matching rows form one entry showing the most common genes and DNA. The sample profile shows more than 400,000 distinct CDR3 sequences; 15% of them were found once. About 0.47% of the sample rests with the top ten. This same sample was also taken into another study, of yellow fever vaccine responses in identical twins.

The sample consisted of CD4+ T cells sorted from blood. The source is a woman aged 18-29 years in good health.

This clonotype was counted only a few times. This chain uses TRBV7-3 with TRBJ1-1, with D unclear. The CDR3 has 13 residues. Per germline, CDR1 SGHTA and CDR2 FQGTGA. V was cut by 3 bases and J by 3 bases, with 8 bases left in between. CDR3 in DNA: TGTGCCAGCAGCTTGGGAGTCGACACTGAAGCTTTCTTT. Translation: CASSLGVDTEAFF.

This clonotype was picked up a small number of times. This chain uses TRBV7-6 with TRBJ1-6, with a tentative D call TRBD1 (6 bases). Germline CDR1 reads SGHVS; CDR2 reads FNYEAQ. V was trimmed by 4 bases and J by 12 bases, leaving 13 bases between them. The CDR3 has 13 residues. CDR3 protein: CASSSQGWGPLHF. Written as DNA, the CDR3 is TGTGCCAGCAGCTCACAGGGCTGGGGACCCCTCCACTTT.

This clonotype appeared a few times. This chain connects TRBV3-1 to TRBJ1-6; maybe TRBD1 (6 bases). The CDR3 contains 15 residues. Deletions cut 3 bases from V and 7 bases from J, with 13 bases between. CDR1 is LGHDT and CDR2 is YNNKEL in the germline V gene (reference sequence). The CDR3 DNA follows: TGTGCCAGCAGCCAGGGGAGAGGGGGGAATTCACCCCTCCACTTT. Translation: CASSQGRGGNSPLHF.

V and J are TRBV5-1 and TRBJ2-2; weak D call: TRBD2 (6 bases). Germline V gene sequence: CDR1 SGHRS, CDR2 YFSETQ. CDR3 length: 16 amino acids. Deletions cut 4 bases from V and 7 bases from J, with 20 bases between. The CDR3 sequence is CASSPALDSGLGELFF. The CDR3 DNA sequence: TGCGCCAGCAGCCCCGCTTTGGATAGCGGCCTCGGGGAGCTGTTTTTT.

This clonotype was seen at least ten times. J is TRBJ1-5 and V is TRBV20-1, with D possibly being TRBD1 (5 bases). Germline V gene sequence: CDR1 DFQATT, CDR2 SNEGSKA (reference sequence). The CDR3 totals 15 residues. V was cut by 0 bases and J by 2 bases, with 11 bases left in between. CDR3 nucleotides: TGCAGTGCTAGAGAGAGAGGAGGGGGCAATCAGCCCCAGCATTTT. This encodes CSARERGGGNQPQHF.

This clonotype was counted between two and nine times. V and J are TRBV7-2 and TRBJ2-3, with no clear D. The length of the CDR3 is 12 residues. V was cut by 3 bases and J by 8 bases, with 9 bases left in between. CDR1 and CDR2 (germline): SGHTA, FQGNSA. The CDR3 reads CASSLTLVTQYF. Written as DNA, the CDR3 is TGTGCCAGCAGCTTGACGCTGGTTACGCAGTATTTT.

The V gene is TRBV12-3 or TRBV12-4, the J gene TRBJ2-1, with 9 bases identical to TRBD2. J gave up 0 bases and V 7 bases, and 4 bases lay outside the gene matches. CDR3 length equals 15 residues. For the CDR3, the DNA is TGTGCCAGCACCCGACTAGCGGTCTCCTACAATGAGCAGTTCTTC. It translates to CASTRLAVSYNEQFF.

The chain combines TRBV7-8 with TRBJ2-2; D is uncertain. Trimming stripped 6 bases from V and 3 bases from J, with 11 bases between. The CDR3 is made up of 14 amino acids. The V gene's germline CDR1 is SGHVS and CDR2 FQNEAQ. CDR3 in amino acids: CASRWGSDTGELFF. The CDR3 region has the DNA TGTGCCAGCAGGTGGGGTTCGGACACCGGGGAGCTGTTTTTT.

The CDR3 protein is CASSHPNREAVMETQYF. The CDR3 coding sequence is TGCGCCAGCAGTCACCCGAACAGGGAAGCGGTGATGGAGACCCAGTACTTC. The chain carries TRBV23-1 and TRBJ2-5, with D tentatively TRBD1 (6 bases). TRBV23-1 is noted as an ORF with a role that remains uncertain. Trimming took 3 bases from V and 5 from J, leaving 22 bases between them. CDR3 length: 17 amino acids.

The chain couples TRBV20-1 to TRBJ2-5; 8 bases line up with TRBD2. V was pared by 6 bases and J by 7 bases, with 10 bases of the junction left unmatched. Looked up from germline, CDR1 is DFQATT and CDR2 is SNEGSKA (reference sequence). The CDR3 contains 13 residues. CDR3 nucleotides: TGCAGTGCCGGGGGGGCGGGAGTTGGGACCCAGTACTTC. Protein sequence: CSAGGAGVGTQYF.

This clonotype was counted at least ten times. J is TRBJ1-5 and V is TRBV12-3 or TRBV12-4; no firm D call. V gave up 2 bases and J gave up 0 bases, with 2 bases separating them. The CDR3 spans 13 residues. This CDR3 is CASSLNSNQPQHF. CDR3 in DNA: TGTGCCAGCAGTTTAAATAGCAATCAGCCCCAGCATTTT.

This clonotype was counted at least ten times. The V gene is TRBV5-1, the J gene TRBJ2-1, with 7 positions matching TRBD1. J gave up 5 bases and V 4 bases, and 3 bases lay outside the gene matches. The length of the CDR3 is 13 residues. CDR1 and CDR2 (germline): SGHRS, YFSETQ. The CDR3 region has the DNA TGCGCCAGCAGCCCAGGACAGGACAATGAGCAGTTCTTC. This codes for CASSPGQDNEQFF.

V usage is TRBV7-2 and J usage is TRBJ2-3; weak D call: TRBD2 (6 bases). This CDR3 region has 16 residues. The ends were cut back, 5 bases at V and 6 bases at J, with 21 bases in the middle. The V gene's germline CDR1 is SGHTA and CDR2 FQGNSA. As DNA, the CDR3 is TGTGCCAGCAGCCCGCCGGGACTCGCCGCGGTGGATACGCAGTATTTT. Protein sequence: CASSPPGLAAVDTQYF. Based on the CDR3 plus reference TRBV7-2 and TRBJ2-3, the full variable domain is GAGVSQSPSNKVTEKGKDVELRCDPISGHTALYWYRQSLGQGLEFLIYFQGNSAPDKSGLPSDRFSAERTGGSVSTLTIQRTQQEDSAVYLCASSPPGLAAVDTQYFGPGTRLTVL.

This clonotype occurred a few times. CDR3 DNA sequence: TGCGCCACCGAACCGGGACTAGCGGGAGTGGAGACCCAGTACTTC. Translated, it gives CATEPGLAGVETQYF. V is TRBV10-2 and J is TRBJ2-5; 14 bases are a match to TRBD2. V shed 10 bases and J 5 bases; nucleotides not matched to a gene: 9. The CDR3 loop spans 15 amino acids. CDR1 WSHSY and CDR2 SAAADI come from the germline V gene.

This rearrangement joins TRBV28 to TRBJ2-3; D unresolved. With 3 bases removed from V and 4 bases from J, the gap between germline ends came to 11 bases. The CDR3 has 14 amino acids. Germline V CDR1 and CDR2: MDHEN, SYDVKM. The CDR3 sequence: CASSFVDIPDTQYF. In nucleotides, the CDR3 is TGTGCCAGCAGTTTTGTCGATATCCCAGATACGCAGTATTTT.

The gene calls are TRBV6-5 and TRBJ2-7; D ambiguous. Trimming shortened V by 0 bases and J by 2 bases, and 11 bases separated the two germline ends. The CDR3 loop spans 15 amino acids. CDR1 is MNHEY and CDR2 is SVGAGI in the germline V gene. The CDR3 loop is CASSYSFGPTYEQYF. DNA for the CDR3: TGTGCCAGCAGTTACTCTTTTGGCCCCACCTACGAGCAGTACTTC.

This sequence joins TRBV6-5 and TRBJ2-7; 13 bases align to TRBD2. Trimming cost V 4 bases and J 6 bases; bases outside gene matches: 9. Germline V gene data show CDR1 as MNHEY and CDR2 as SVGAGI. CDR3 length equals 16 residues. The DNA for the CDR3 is TGTGCCAGCAGTTGGGGAGGGACTAGCGGGGTTGGCGAGCAGTACGTC. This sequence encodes CASSWGGTSGVGEQYV.

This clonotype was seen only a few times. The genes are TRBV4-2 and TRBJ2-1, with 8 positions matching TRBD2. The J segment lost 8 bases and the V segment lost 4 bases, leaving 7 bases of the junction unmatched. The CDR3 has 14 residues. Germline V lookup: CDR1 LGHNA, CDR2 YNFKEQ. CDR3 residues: CASSPEREIYEQFF. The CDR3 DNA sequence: TGTGCCAGCAGCCCGGAGCGGGAGATCTATGAGCAGTTCTTC.

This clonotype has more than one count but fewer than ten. The CDR3 is CSAGQPANTEAFF. In nucleotides, the CDR3 is TGCAGCGCCGGACAGCCGGCCAACACTGAAGCTTTCTTT. This chain links TRBV20-1 with TRBJ1-1; a weak D match, TRBD1 (6 bases). The CDR3 extends over 13 amino acids. Per germline, CDR1 DFQATT and CDR2 SNEGSKA (reference sequence).

CDR3 sequence: CASRTNGELFF. CDR3 in DNA: TGTGCCAGCAGGACCAACGGGGAGCTGTTTTTT. The chain carries TRBV6-5 and TRBJ2-2; no clear D gene. V lost 6 bases to trimming and J lost 7 bases, with 6 bases between them. This CDR3 is 11 amino acids long. Germline V gene lookup returns CDR1 MNHEY and CDR2 SVGAGI.

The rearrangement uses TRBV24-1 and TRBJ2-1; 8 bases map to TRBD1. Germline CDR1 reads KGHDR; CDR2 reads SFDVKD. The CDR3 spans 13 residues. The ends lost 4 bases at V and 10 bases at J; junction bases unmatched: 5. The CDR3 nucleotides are TGTGCCACCAGTGAAAGGGACAGGTACGAGCAGTTCTTC. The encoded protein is CATSERDRYEQFF.

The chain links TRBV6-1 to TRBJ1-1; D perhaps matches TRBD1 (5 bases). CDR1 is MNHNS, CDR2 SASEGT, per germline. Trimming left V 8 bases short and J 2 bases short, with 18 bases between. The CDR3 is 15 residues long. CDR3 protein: CASGAVGWGNTEAFF. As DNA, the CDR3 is TGTGCCAGCGGGGCTGTAGGTTGGGGAAACACTGAAGCTTTCTTT.

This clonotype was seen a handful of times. The chain's CDR3 is CATESIVAGELFF. The CDR3 nucleotides are TGTGCCACCGAGAGTATAGTGGCCGGGGAGCTGTTTTTT. This chain links TRBV24-1 with TRBJ2-2; no definite D call. Per germline, CDR1 KGHDR and CDR2 SFDVKD. The V end lost 9 bases, the J end lost 6 bases, and 13 bases lay between the germline ends. The CDR3 spans 13 residues.

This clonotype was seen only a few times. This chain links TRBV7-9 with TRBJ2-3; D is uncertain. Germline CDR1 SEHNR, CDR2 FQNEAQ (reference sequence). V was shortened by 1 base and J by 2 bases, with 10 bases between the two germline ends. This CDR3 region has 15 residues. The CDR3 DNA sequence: TGTGCCAGCAGCTTAGTGCGCAGCAACACAGATACGCAGTATTTT. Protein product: CASSLVRSNTDTQYF.

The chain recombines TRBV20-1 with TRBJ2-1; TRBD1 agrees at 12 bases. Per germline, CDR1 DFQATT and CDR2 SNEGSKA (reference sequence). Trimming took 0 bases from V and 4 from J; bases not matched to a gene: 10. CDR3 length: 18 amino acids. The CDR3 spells CSAREGAGTGGYYNEQFF. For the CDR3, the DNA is TGCAGTGCTAGAGAAGGGGCCGGGACAGGGGGCTATTACAATGAGCAGTTCTTC.

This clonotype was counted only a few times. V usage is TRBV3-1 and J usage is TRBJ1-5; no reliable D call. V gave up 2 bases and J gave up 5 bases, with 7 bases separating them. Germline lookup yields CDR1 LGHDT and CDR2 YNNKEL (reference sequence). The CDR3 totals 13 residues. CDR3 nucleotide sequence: TGTGCCAGCAGCCAAAGCAGAGATCAGCCCCAGCATTTT. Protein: CASSQSRDQPQHF.

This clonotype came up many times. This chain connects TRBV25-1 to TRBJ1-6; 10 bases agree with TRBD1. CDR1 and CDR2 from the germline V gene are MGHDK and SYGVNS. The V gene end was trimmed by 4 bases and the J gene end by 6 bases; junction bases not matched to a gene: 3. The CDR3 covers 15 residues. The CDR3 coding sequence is TGTGCCAGCAGTGTGACAGGGGGCGTTAATTCACCCCTCCACTTT. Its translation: CASSVTGGVNSPLHF.

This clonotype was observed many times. The CDR3 region is CASSHWDREQYV. CDR3 coding DNA: TGTGCCAGCAGCCACTGGGATCGAGAGCAGTACGTC. V and J are TRBV3-1 and TRBJ2-7; D gene uncertain. Germline-derived CDR1 and CDR2 are LGHDT and YNNKEL (reference sequence). V lost 3 bases, J lost 7 bases, and 10 bases lay in between. CDR3 length: 12 residues.

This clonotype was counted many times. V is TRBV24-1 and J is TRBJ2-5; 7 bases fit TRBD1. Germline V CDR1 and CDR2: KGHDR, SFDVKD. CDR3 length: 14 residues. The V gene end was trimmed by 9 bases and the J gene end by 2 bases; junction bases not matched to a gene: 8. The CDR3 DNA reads TGTGCCACCGGGAAAGGGACAGCTCAAGAGACCCAGTACTTC. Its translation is CATGKGTAQETQYF.